This TCR beta chain came from a study of Graves' ophthalmopathy and Graves' hyperthyroidism. CDR1 is MNHNS, CDR2 SASEGT, per germline. The CDR3 has 14 amino acids. The V end was cut by 6 bases, the J end by 7 bases, with 15 bases between. Donors with ophthalmopathy: moderate-to-severe activity, CAS ≥3, NOSPECS ≥4, duration under 3 months. Clinical symptoms, serum thyroxine, TRAb, thyroid ultrasound and orbital computed tomography were relied on for diagnosis. PBMCs had their origin in fresh peripheral blood (approximately 9.9 ml). Amplification of TCR beta CDR3 regions used RNA transcripts. A first-round RT-PCR used HTBI primers, followed by a second-round multiplex PCR. One entry per CDR3 protein results from TCRdb running MiXCR on the multiplex PCR reads. The data show roughly 13,000 distinct CDR3 sequences, with 50% seen just once and less than 55% held by the top ten.

This receptor was identified in a woman aged 25 to 45 with Graves' ophthalmopathy. The sample was peripheral blood. The chain joins TRBV6-1 to TRBJ1-4; perhaps TRBD1 as D (6 bases). CDR3 protein: CASSQGGGGEKLFF. CDR3 coding DNA: TGTGCCAGCAGCCAAGGGGGGGGCGGTGAAAAACTGTTTTTT.